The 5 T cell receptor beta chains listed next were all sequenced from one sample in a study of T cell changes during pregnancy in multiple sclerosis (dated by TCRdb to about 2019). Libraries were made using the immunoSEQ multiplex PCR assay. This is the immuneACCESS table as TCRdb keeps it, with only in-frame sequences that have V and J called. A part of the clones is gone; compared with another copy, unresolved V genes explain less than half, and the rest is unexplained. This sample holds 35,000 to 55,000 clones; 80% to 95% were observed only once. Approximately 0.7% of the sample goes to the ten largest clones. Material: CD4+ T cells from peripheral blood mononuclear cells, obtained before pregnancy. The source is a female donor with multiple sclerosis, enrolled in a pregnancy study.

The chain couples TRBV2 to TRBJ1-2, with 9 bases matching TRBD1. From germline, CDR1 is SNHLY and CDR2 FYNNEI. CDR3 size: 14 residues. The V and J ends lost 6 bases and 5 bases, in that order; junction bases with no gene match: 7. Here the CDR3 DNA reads TGTGCCAGCAGCTGGGACAGGGCGGAGTATGGCTACACCTTC. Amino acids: CASSWDRAEYGYTF.

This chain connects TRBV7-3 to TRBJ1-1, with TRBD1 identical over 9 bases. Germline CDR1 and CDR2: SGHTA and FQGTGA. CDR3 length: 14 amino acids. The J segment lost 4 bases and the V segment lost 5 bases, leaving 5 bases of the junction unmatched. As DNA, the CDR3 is TGTGCCAGCAGCAGACAGGGGGGGAGCACTGAAGCTTTCTTT. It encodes CASSRQGGSTEAFF.

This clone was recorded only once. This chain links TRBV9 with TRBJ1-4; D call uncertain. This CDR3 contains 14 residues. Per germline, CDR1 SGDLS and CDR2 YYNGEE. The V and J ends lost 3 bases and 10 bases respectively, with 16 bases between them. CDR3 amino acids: CASSAERASGKLFF. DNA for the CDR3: TGTGCCAGCAGCGCCGAGAGGGCATCCGGAAAACTGTTTTTT.

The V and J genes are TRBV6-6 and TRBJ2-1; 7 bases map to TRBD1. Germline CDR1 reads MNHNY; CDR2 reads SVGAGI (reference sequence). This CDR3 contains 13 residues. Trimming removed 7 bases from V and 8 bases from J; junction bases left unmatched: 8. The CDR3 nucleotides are TGTGCCAGCACCGGACAGGCTTCCGATGAGCAGTTCTTC. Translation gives CASTGQASDEQFF.

In DNA, the CDR3 is TGTGCCAGCAGCCGAGAAGAGACCCAGTACTTC. This gives the protein CASSREETQYF. The chain links TRBV11-2 to TRBJ2-5; D is uncertain. Germline V gene sequence: CDR1 SGHAT, CDR2 FQNNGV. The CDR3 runs to 11 residues. Trimming took off 5 bases at V and 3 bases at J, with 4 bases between the two ends.